A single sample gave rise to the 5 T cell receptor beta chains below, sequenced in a study of cytomegalovirus exposure and HLA in healthy donors. This PCR relied on a set of 60 Vbeta primers and 13 Jbeta primers. The assay was immunoSEQ multiplex PCR, and TCRdb's table has in-frame clones only and misses some. This table holds approximately 220,000 clones, approximately 80% found once. The material sequenced was PBMCs. All receptors come from a man aged 35-49 years in good health and CMV-seronegative.

CDR3 residues: CASPYRGGLYNEQFF. The CDR3 coding sequence is TGTGCCAGCCCATATCGGGGGGGGCTCTACAATGAGCAGTTCTTC. This sequence joins TRBV6-5 and TRBJ2-1; the match to TRBD2 covers 8 bases. The CDR3 runs 15 residues. The ends lost 8 bases at V and 3 bases at J; junction bases unmatched: 9. CDR1 is MNHEY, CDR2 SVGAGI, per germline.

The rearrangement joins TRBV9 to TRBJ2-7; 9 bases match TRBD1. The V gene end was trimmed by 0 bases and the J gene end by 6 bases; junction bases not matched to a gene: 1. Per the germline V gene, CDR1 is SGDLS and CDR2 is YYNGEE. The CDR3 consists of 13 residues. The CDR3 loop reads CASSVGTGVEQYF. CDR3 nucleotides: TGTGCCAGCAGCGTAGGGACAGGGGTCGAGCAGTACTTC.

The chain's CDR3 is CASRVGVNTEAFF. CDR3 DNA: TGTGCCAGTCGGGTGGGAGTGAACACTGAAGCTTTCTTT. The chain has TRBV7-8 and TRBJ1-1; no clear D gene. CDR1 and CDR2 from the germline V gene are SGHVS and FQNEAQ. Trimming removed 9 bases at V and 0 bases at J, with 11 bases between. The CDR3 consists of 13 residues.

The V call is TRBV18, the J call TRBJ1-2; D is ambiguous. V lost 3 bases to trimming and J lost 2 bases, with 4 bases between them. Germline V gene sequence: CDR1 KGHSH, CDR2 LQKENI. The CDR3 is made up of 12 amino acids. This CDR3 is CASSPGNYGYTF. CDR3 DNA: TGTGCCAGCTCACCCGGGAACTATGGCTACACCTTC.

This clone was seen more than once but under ten times. The rearrangement joins TRBV5-1 to TRBJ1-1, with D possibly being TRBD1 (6 bases). CDR1 is SGHRS and CDR2 is YFSETQ in the germline V gene. The CDR3 is 13 residues long. V gave up 2 bases and J gave up 3 bases, with 8 bases separating them. The CDR3 loop is CASSFEGDTEAFF. The CDR3 DNA reads as TGCGCCAGCAGCTTCGAGGGGGACACTGAAGCTTTCTTT. Full variable domain (outside the CDR3, taken from reference TRBV5-1 and TRBJ1-1): KAGVTQTPRYLIKTRGQQVTLSCSPISGHRSVSWYQQTPGQGLQFLFEYFSETQRNKGNFPGRFSGRQFSNSRSEMNVSTLELGDSALYLCASSFEGDTEAFFGQGTRLTVV.